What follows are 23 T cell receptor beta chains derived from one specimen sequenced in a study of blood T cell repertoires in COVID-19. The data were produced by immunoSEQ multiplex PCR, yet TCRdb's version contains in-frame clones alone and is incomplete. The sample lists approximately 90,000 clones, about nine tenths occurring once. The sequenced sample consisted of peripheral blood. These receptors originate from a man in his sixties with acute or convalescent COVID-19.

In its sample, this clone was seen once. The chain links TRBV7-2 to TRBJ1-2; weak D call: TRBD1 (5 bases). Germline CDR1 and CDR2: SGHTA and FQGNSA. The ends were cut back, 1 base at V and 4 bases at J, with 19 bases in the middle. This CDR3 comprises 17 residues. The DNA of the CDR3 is TGTGCCAGCAGCTTAGGTGGAGGGCAGGGCAAGATCTATGGCTACACCTTC. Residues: CASSLGGGQGKIYGYTF.

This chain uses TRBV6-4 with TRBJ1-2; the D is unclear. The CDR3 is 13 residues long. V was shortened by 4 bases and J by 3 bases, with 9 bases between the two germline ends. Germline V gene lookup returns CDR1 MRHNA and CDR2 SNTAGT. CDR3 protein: CASSAEVDYGYTF. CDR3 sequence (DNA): TGTGCCAGCAGTGCGGAGGTTGACTATGGCTACACCTTC.

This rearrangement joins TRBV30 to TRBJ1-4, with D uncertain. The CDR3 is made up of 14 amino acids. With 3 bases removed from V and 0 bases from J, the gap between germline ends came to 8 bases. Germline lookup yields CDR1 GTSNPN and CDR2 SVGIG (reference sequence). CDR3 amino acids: CAWRARTTNEKLFF. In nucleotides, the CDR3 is TGTGCCTGGAGGGCGAGGACAACTAATGAAAAACTGTTTTTT. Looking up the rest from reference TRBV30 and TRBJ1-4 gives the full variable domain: SQTIHQWPATLVQPVGSPLSLECTVEGTSNPNLYWYRQAAGRGLQLLFYSVGIGQISSEVPQNLSASRPQDRQFILSSKKLLLSDSGFYLCAWRARTTNEKLFFGSGTQLSVL.

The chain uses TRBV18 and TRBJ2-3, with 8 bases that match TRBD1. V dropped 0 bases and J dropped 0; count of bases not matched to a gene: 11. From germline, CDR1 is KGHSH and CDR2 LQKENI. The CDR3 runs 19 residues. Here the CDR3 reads CASSPPGAGGAHSTDTQYF. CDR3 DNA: TGTGCCAGCTCACCACCCGGTGCAGGGGGCGCCCATAGCACAGATACGCAGTATTTT.

The CDR3 DNA follows: TGTGCCAGCTCAACGAAAGAAAGGGGGCTGTACACCTTC. As protein: CASSTKERGLYTF. This chain uses TRBV18 with TRBJ1-2, with 7 bases lining up with TRBD1. In germline, CDR1 is KGHSH, CDR2 LQKENI. This CDR3 comprises 13 residues. V was pared by 5 bases and J by 11 bases, with 11 bases of the junction left unmatched. Full variable domain (missing parts from reference TRBV18 and TRBJ1-2): NAGVMQNPRHLVRRRGQEARLRCSPMKGHSHVYWYRQLPEEGLKFMVYLQKENIIDESGMPKERFSAEFPKEGPSILRIQQVVRGDSAAYFCASSTKERGLYTFGSGTRLTVV.

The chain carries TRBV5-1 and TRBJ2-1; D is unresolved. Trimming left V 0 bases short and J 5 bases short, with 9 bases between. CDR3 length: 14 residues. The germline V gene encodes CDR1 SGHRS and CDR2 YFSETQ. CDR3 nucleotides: TGCGCCAGCAGCTTGGGTGCTACCGACAATGAGCAGTTCTTC. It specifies CASSLGATDNEQFF.

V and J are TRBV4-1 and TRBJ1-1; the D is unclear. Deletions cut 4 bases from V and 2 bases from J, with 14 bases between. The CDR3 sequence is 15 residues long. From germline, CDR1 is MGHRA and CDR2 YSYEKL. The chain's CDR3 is CASSLRRQINTEAFF. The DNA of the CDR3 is TGCGCCAGCAGCCTTCGGAGGCAAATAAACACTGAAGCTTTCTTT.

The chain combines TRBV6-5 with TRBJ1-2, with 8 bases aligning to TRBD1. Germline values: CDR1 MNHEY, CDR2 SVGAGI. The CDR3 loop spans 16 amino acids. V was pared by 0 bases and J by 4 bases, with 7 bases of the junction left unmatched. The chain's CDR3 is CASSYSSGGLGYGYTF. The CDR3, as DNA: TGTGCCAGCAGTTACTCGTCAGGGGGCCTTGGCTATGGCTACACCTTC.

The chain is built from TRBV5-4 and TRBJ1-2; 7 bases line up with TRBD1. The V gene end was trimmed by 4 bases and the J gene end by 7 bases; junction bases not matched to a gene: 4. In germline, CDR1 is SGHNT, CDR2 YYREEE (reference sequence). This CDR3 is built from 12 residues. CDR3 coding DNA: TGTGCCAGCAGCCAGGGGGAAGTTGGCTACACCTTC. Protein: CASSQGEVGYTF.

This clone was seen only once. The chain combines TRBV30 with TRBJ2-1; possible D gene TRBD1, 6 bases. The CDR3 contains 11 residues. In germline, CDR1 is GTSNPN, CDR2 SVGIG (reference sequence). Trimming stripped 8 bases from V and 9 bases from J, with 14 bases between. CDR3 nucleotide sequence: TGTGCCAGTTCACAGGGAAGTGAGCAGTTCTTC. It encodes CASSQGSEQFF.

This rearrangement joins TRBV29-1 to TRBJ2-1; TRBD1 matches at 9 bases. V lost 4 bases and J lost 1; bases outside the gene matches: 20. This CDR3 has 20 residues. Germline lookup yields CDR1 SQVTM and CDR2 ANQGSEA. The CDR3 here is CSVGSWGPGQGISSYNEQFF. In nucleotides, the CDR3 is TGCAGCGTTGGTTCTTGGGGTCCGGGACAGGGAATCAGTTCCTACAATGAGCAGTTCTTC.

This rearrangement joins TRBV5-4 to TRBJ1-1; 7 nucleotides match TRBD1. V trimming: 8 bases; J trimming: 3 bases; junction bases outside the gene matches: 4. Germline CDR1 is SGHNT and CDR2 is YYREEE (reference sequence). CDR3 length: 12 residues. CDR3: CASNGQDTEAFF. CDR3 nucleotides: TGTGCCAGTAACGGACAGGACACTGAAGCTTTCTTT.

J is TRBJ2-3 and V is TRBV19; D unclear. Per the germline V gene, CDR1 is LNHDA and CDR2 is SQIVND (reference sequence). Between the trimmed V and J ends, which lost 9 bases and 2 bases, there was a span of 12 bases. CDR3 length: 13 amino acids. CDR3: CASASLATDTQYF. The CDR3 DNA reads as TGTGCCAGCGCCTCCCTGGCCACAGATACGCAGTATTTT.

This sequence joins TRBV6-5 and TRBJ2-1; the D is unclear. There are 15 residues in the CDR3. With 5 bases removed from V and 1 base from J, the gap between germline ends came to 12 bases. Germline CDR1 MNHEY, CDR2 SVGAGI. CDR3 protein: CASSIGSPSYNEQFF. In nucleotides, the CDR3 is TGTGCCAGCAGTATCGGGTCCCCATCCTACAATGAGCAGTTCTTC.

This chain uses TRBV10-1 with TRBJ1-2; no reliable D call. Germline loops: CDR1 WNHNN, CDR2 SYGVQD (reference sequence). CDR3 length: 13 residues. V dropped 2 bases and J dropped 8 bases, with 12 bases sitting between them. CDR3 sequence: CASSEGQERGYTF. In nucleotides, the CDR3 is TGCGCCAGCAGTGAGGGCCAGGAACGCGGCTACACCTTC.

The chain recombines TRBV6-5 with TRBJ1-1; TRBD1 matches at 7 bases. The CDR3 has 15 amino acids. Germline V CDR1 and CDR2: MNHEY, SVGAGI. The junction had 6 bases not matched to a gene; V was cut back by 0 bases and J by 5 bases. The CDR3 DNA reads TGTGCCAGCAGTTACTCATCCAGGGGGATTACTGAAGCTTTCTTT. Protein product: CASSYSSRGITEAFF.

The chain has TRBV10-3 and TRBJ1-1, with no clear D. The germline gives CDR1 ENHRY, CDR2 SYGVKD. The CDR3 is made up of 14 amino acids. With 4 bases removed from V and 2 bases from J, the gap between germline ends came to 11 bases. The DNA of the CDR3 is TGTGCCATCAGTGGGTTTCAGACAAACACTGAAGCTTTCTTT. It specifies CAISGFQTNTEAFF.

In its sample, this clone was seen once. The CDR3 region is CASSYRGTGSIHEQYV. DNA of the CDR3: TGTGCCAGCAGTTACCGGGGGACAGGGTCGATCCACGAGCAGTACGTC. The chain uses TRBV6-5 and TRBJ2-7; 9 bases are shared with TRBD1. This CDR3 has 16 residues. Looked up from germline, CDR1 is MNHEY and CDR2 is SVGAGI. The V and J ends lost 2 bases and 5 bases, in that order; junction bases with no gene match: 10.

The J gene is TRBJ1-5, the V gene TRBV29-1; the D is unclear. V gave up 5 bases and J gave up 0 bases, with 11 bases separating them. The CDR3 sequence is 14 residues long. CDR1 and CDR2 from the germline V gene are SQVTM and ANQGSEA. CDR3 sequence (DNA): TGCAGCGTTCGCTCCGGGAATAGCAATCAGCCCCAGCATTTT. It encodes CSVRSGNSNQPQHF.

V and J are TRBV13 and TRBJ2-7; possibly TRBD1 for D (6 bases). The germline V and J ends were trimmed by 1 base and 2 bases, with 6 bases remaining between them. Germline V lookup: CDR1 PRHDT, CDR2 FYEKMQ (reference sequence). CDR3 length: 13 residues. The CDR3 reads CASSLAGAYEQYV. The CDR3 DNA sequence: TGTGCCAGCAGCTTAGCAGGGGCCTACGAGCAGTACGTC.

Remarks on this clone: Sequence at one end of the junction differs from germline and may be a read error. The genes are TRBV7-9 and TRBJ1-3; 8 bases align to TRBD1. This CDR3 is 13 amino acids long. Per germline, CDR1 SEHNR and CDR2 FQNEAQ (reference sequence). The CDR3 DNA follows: TGTGCCGGCAGCTGGAACAGGGGGAACACCATATATTTT. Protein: CAGSWNRGNTIYF.

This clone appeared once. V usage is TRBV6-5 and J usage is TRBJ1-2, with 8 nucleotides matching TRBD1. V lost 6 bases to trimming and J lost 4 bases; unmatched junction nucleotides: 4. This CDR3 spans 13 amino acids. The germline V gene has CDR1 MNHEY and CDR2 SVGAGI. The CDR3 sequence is CASSRDRIYGYTF. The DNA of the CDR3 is TGTGCCAGCAGCCGGGACAGGATCTATGGCTACACCTTC.

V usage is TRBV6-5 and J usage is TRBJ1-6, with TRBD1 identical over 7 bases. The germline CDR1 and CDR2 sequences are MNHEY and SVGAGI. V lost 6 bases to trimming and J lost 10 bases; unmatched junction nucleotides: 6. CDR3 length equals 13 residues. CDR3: CASRWQGVSPLHF. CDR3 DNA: TGTGCCAGCAGGTGGCAGGGGGTCTCACCCCTCCACTTT.